The source of this TCR beta chain is a study of cytotoxic CD8 clonotypes in ibrutinib-treated CLL. About the research overall: Response was recorded as partial in around 25 patients and complete in 2; at median roughly 63 months, approximately 15 remained remitted and some twelve had progressed. Study conclusions and caveats: Stable or contracted on treatment, public clonotypes were also uncommon.

The CDR3 is made up of 13 amino acids. V lost 3 bases to trimming and J lost 10 bases, with 17 bases between them. The germline V gene encodes CDR1 SQVTM and CDR2 ANQGSEA. On this clone: The antigen is not known.

Target depth was 1 in 200,000 to 1 in 1 million T cells, about 10x per clonotype. Clones were sequenced by immunoSEQ multiplex PCR, and TCRdb holds only the in-frame ones, with some missing. The sample has hundreds of thousands of clones; around 70% are singletons. The sequence was collected from a human donor with chronic lymphocytic leukemia. The chain has TRBV29-1 and TRBJ2-3, with D possibly called TRBD1 or TRBD2 (5 bases each). Source: PBMCs, taken after 12 months of ibrutinib treatment. The CDR3 DNA reads TGCAGCGTTGATCTGGGGGTCGGTCCGTCGCAGTATTTT. It specifies CSVDLGVGPSQYF.